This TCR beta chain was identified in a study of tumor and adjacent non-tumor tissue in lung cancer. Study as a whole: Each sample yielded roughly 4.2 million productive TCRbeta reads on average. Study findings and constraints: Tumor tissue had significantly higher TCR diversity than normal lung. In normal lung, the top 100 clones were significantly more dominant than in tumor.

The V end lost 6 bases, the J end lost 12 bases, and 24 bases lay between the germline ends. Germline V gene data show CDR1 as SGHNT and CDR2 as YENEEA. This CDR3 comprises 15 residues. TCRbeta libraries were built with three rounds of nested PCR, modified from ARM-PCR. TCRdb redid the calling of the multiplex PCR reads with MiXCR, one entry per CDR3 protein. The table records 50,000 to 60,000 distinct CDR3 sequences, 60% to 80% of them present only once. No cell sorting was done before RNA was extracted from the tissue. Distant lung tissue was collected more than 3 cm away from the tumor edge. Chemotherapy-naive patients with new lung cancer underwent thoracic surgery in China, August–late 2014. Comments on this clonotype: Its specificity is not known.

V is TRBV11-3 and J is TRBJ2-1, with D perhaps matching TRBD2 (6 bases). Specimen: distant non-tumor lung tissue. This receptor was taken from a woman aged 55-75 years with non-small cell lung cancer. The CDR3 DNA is TGTGCCAGCAGGTTAACCAGCGGGTGGCACAATCTGCAGTTCTTC. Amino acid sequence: CASRLTSGWHNLQFF.